This TCR beta chain was captured by sequencing in a study of cytomegalovirus exposure and HLA in healthy donors (dated by TCRdb to about 2017). About the study as a whole: An earlier analysis of some 600 of the donors reported about 260 Gb of sequence data and around 110 million unique TCR beta sequences obtained from about 170 million T cells. On average, roughly 250,000 unique TCR beta nucleotide sequences were sequenced per donor among a few hundred genotyped donors of the cohort, with 15% to 20% of those sequences being non-productive. Rather than using new phenotypic data, the later analysis identified candidate immune exposures from TCR beta sequences and from how often those sequences occurred across donors. Both class I and class II loci were covered by HLA typing, at four-digit resolution. Several DR-DQ haplotypes were handled as single units for association and clustering because linkage in the cohort was strong. In addition to the first cohort of 650 to 800 subjects, a separate validation cohort of under 150 different subjects was used. To predict cytomegalovirus infection status, the study brought together high-throughput TCR immunosequencing, statistical association of individual TCRs with disease status, and machine learning. An earlier analysis of around 580 of the donors used high-throughput TCR beta sequencing to judge whether each TCR beta V gene segment behaved as functional or pseudogenic. In a later analysis, previously published TCR beta repertoires from 670 or so donors were re-analyzed and high-resolution HLA genotyping was added so that TCR occurrence patterns could be studied. Donor age, sex, ethnicity and CMV serostatus were compiled together with the repertoire data. The study profiled the T cell repertoires of approximately 700 subjects by immunosequencing and related them to cytomegalovirus serostatus. An early release covering roughly 600 HLA-typed donors comprised about 300 gigabases of sequencing data and around 80 million unique TCR sequences. Every discovery cohort repertoire had been produced on one sequencing platform. Typing coverage varied by locus: 629-630 donors for A, B, C, DRB1 and DQB1; approximately 500 for DQA1; 606 for DPA1; around 490 for DPB1. The study was designed to test whether signatures of past pathogen exposure could be identified by cataloging public T cell receptors. Of the 300 to 400 genotyped donors, approximately 83% fell in the genetic ancestry cluster associated with self-reported Caucasian donors. In a later genetic analysis, genome-wide SNP genotypes for about three fifths of the roughly 670 donors were used, and that subset was treated as a discovery cohort.

The germline V gene (reference sequence) specifies MNHEY as CDR1 and SMNVEV as CDR2. Trimming accounts for 7 bases at V and 8 bases at J, while the number of junction bases matched to no gene is 17. The CDR3 sequence holds 16 residues, the cysteine and phenylalanine included. The CDR3 DNA has 48 bases and is translated from base 1. This clone has more than one count but fewer than ten. Its binding antigen is unknown. No much larger clone is present one base from it, and per-base qualities are unavailable. Library construction relied on the immunoSEQ multiplex PCR assay. The multiplex PCR relied on a mix of 60 forward primers for TCR Vbeta segments and 13 reverse primers for TCR Jbeta segments. The CDR3 region of rearranged TCR beta genes was amplified from genomic DNA with a multiplex PCR assay. The Illumina HiSeq System was used to sequence the amplified TCR beta libraries as 87-base-pair reads. Regarding the original processing steps: In a later analysis, tens of millions of unique TCR beta chains were counted across the roughly 610 repertoires, and around 10 million of these chains were shared by at least two donors. Raw reads were error-corrected and collapsed into unique sequences by a nearest-neighbor algorithm in which closely related sequences were merged to remove PCR and sequencing errors. Alignment of CDR3 sequences to IMGT reference sequences was used to assign V, D and J gene segments. For a sequence to be retained, a match of at least six nucleotides to both a V gene segment and a J gene segment was required. A rearrangement was called productive if the CDR3 had no stop codons and remained in frame with V and J, and every other rearrangement was called non-productive. CDR3 was defined according to IMGT convention as the region running from the second conserved V-encoded cysteine to the conserved J-encoded phenylalanine. The earlier analysis of about 560 of the donors excluded any sequence lacking an unambiguous match to a single V gene segment. In an earlier analysis of several hundred of the donors, V segments were called functional above 56.7% productive rearrangements and were called segregating when the between-donor standard deviation exceeded 5%. A statistical classification framework was built for diagnosing cytomegalovirus status from the catalog of TCR beta chain sequences. In a later analysis, V and J genes were assigned by comparing TCR nucleotide sequences against IMGT/GENE-DB human TR gene sequences. The TCRdist pipeline was used in a later analysis to assign CDR3 sequences and most-parsimonious VDJ recombination scenarios. In a later analysis, each TCR beta chain was defined by its CDR3 amino acid sequence together with its V-gene family, and reads without a unique V-gene family were excluded. A later analysis removed 500 to 600 highly shared, low-generation-probability nucleotide sequences to deal with suspected cross-contamination and a sequencing artifact. In a later analysis, a clonal expansion index for each public chain was calculated from normalized within-repertoire ranks of inferred template counts. In a later analysis, generation probabilities were computed with a VDJ recombination model fitted to out-of-frame rearrangements, and the resulting probabilities were checked against IGoR. In a later analysis, TCR-TCR, TCR-HLA and TCR-CMV co-occurrence was scored with hypergeometric tests, and a repertoire-size bias correction was applied to TCR pairs. A later analysis estimated false discovery rates by permuting HLA or CMV assignments 20 times. A later analysis grouped co-occurring TCRs with DBSCAN, adding TCRdist sequence similarity when clustering within HLA-allele-positive subsets. For co-occurrence clustering, repertoires with fewer than 30,000 or more than 120,000 public chains were excluded, along with four to six repertoires with anomalous nucleotide sharing. The clones in this table, taken by TCRdb from immuneACCESS, are in-frame only. Not every clone is retained; where verified, under half of the shortfall comes from an unresolved V gene, and the cause of the rest is unknown. The V and J calls and clone size were taken over from that table, and D and trimming were inferred from the DNA. Counted in this sample were roughly 160,000 clones; approximately 80% of them appeared once. The top ten hold around 5% of the sample.

The cohort was made up of hundreds of healthy bone marrow donors. All cohort members were sampled while nominally healthy, although unrecorded immune exposures were likely present. The donor was CMV seronegative and was included in the group of several hundred seronegative cohort members. Every donor gave a peripheral blood sample, and the peripheral blood mononuclear cells from that sample were used for TCR beta sequencing. Genomic DNA was extracted from the blood cell samples with the Qiagen DNeasy Blood Extraction Kit. Results the study describes overall, beyond this receptor: A further reported finding was that TCR beta sequences accurately predicted the HLA-A and HLA-B alleles for most subjects in the first cohort. An earlier analysis of around 600 of the donors showed that most TCR beta V segments appeared in productive rearrangements either about 90% or about 30% of the time, which broadly matched IMGT annotations. Correlated functional status among segregating V segments might reflect linkage disequilibrium, but an unknown experimental factor could not be ruled out. In the study, around 160 TCR beta chains were listed as associated with cytomegalovirus. A group of highly shared sequence variants was considered likely to be a technical artifact of the sequencing pipeline. HLA typing was unavailable for some donors at each locus, so association tests used only the typed subset. According to a later analysis, most CMV-associated TCR beta chains appeared to be HLA-restricted, and the HLA associations seemed to be driven largely by CMV exposure. Across donors, most TCR sequences were observed very rarely, whereas some public TCRs were present in many individuals. Because counts were too low, roughly 16 rarely observed V segments, including chromosome 9 orphons, were excluded from the earlier analysis of fewer than 650 of the donors. The cohort was sequenced for TCR beta chains only, and without alpha or paired-chain data the features that could be detected were limited. When HLA alleles, especially DR and DQ, strongly co-occurred, attributing TCR associations to individual alleles was difficult. According to a later analysis, TCR association rates differed among HLA loci, with DRB1 alleles showing the most associated TCRs and HLA-C alleles showing the fewest. Presence/absence analyses assumed roughly uniform sequencing depth across donors, an assumption that may not hold. According to a later genetic analysis, donors in an Asian-associated ancestry cluster had fewer N-insertions in productive TCRs than the approximately 690-donor mean. According to a later analysis, parvovirus B19, influenza, CMV and Epstein-Barr virus appeared linked to several top co-occurrence clusters. In a later analysis, HLA-associated TCR beta chains showed more clonal expansion and lower generation probabilities than non-associated chains that were equally common. The authors suggested that the approach could potentially be generalized to other disease states and immunological phenotypes. A few of the identified cytomegalovirus-associated TCR beta chains were confirmed in vitro to be specific for cytomegalovirus antigens. In a later analysis, around 15,000 TCR beta sequences were associated with specific HLA alleles at a false discovery rate of 0.05. A later genetic analysis associated a missense DCLRE1C variant with V-gene and J-gene trimming of TCR beta chains, and an independent cohort replicated the association. The 87-base-pair reads could not distinguish some IMGT-functional V segments, including TRBV6-2 and TRBV6-3, so those segments were excluded. Cytomegalovirus status was reported to be diagnosed by the classifier with high specificity and sensitivity in both the original and validation cohorts. The only immune exposure information available for the cohort was CMV serostatus.

The TCR sequence derives from a man younger than 40 in good health and CMV-seronegative. The source material was PBMCs. Recombination linked TRBV27 to TRBJ2-1; 7 of the junction bases match TRBD2. The CDR3 is CASKRGTGGFLDEQFF. The DNA sequence is as follows: TGTGCCAGCAAACGAGGAACGGGGGGTTTCTTGGATGAGCAGTTCTTC.